This T cell receptor beta chain was sequenced in a study of T cell repertoires in cytomegalovirus infection. Across the study: CMV infection plus the matching HLA type was flagged by public TCR beta signatures. Regarding the study as a whole: HLA-C-restricted TCR beta clonotypes specific for CMV led the ex vivo response. Cumulative frequency (of public TCR beta family members) identified carriers of CMV plus the relevant HLA.

Turning to this clonotype: Its antigen is still unknown.

CDR3 length: 13 residues. V was cut by 6 bases and J by 0 bases, with 9 bases left in between. From germline, CDR1 is SQVTM and CDR2 ANQGSEA. TCRdb reprocessed the reads via MiXCR and lists one record per CDR3 protein. The table lists hundreds of thousands of distinct CDR3 sequences, around 32% of them singletons. The sample here was cultured CD8+ T cells from PBMCs, taken from culture after CMV antigen stimulation. The receptor was isolated from a human donor in good health (CMV status not recorded). Some clones in this sample may be carry-over from other donors' samples. The genes are TRBV29-1 and TRBJ1-5, with D unclear. This chain's CDR3 is CSVGRGSNQPQHF. CDR3 nucleotide sequence: TGCAGCGTCGGCCGTGGTAGCAATCAGCCCCAGCATTTT.